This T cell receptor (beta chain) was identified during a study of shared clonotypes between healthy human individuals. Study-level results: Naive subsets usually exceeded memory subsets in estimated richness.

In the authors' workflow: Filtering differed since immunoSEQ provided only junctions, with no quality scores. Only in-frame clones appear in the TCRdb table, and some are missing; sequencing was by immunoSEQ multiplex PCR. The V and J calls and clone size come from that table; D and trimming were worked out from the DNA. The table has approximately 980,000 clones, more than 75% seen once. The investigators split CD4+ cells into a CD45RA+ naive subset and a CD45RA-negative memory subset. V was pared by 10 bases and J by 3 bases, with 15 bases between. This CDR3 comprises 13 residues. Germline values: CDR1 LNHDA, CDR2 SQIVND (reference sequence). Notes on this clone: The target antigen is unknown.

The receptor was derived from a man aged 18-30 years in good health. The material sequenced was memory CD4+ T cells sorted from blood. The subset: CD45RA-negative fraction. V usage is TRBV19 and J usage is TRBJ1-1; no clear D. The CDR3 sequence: CATQRGEDTEAFF. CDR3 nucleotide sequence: TGTGCCACTCAGCGCGGAGAGGACACTGAAGCTTTCTTT.